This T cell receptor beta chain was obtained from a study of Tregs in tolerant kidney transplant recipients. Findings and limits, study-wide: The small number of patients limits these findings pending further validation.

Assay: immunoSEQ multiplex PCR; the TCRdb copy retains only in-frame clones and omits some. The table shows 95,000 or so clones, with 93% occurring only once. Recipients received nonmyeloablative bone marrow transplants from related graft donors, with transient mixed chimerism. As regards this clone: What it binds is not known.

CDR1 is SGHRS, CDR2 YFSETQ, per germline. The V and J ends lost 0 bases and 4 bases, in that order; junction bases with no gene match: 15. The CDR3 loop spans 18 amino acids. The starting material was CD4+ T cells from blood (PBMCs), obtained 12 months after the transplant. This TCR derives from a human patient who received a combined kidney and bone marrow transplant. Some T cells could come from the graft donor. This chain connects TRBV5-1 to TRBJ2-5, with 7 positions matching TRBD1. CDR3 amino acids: CASSLVRTGEPVAETQYF. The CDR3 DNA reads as TGCGCCAGCAGCTTGGTCCGGACAGGTGAGCCAGTCGCAGAGACCCAGTACTTC.